This T cell receptor beta chain was found in a study of blood T cell repertoires in COVID-19. For the study at large: Spain, Italy and the United States supplied samples that represented acute and convalescent COVID-19. Nucleic acid was either cDNA or gDNA, and it came from T cells, B-cell-depleted T cells, or PBMCs.

V was clipped by 8 bases and J by 0 bases; unmatched bases: 4. Germline CDR1 LNHDA, CDR2 SQIVND (reference sequence). CDR3 length: 14 amino acids. Per the study methods: By means of reference gene primer amplification, nucleated cell counts were estimated. This table comes from immunoSEQ multiplex PCR, and its TCRdb copy is limited to in-frame clones, with some not included. That table gives V, J and clone size, and the DNA gave D and trimming. The top ten hold 9.2% of the sample, which has 35,000 to 45,000 clones, approximately 90% seen once. This clone showed up just a few times. The gene calls are TRBV19 and TRBJ1-5; 7 bases are shared with TRBD1. Sequencing was performed on peripheral blood. The clonotype was recovered from a man between 45 and 60 years old with active COVID-19. The CDR3 sequence: CASGTAYSNQPQHF. CDR3 coding DNA: TGTGCCAGTGGGACAGCCTATAGCAATCAGCCCCAGCATTTT.